This TCR beta chain was sequenced during a study of radiotherapy plus CTLA-4 blockade in lung cancer (dated by TCRdb to the late 2010s). Turning to the overall study: Objective responses were observed in roughly a sixth of enrolled patients, and disease control was achieved in 25% to 40%.

General findings and caveats noted by the study authors: The strongest predictors of response, as reported, were early dynamic changes in blood T cell clones along with a rise in serum interferon-beta after radiation. After treatment with radiotherapy and ipilimumab, TCR clones that came from tumors expanded in the peripheral blood.

V sheds 3 bases and J sheds 4 bases, leaving 12 bases between their ends. According to the germline V gene (reference sequence), CDR1 reads WNHNN and CDR2 reads SYGVQD. The CDR3 holds 15 amino acids from the cysteine to the phenylalanine. Only CDR3 DNA remains: 45 bases, in frame from the first base. Library preparation employed the immunoSEQ multiplex PCR assay. TCRdb carries this immuneACCESS record with in-frame sequences only. Its versions omit some clonotypes, under half of them owing to an unresolved V gene in the studies checked, with the rest unexplained. The sample contains around 56,000 clones, roughly 80% of them found a single time. The ten largest clones add up to over 15% of the sample. With respect to this clone: Its antigen is unknown. No much larger clonotype is one base removed from it; base qualities were not supplied.

Focal radiation therapy combined with CTLA-4 blockade (ipilimumab) was tested in patients with chemo-refractory metastatic non-small-cell lung cancer. The receptor comes from a human donor with non-small cell lung cancer who had a complete response to radiotherapy plus ipilimumab. The rearrangement joined TRBV10-1 to TRBJ2-2, and TRBD1 may be the D gene, going by 6 matching bases. The input for sequencing was peripheral blood, taken from a patient treated with radiotherapy plus ipilimumab. In nucleotide form, the sequence is TGCGCCAGCAGTGAAAGGCAGGGGAGCACCGGGGAGCTGTTTTTT. This gives the protein CASSERQGSTGELFF.